This TCR beta chain was found in a study of CD8+ T cells in alopecia areata. Turning to the study itself: Tofacitinib was taken orally by treated patients, and the dose was 5 to 10 mg twice daily.

Both peripheral blood and punch biopsies of lesional scalp skin were obtained from patients who had alopecia areata. Per the germline V gene, CDR1 is LGHNA and CDR2 is YSLEER. CDR3 length: 17 amino acids. V lost 0 bases to trimming and J lost 0 bases, with 13 bases between them. RNA was extracted and reverse transcribed into cDNA as the sequencing template. Sequenced by immunoSEQ multiplex PCR; TCRdb stores in-frame clones only, minus some. The table includes 61,000 or so clones, approximately 96% detected once. This chain joins TRBV4-3 and TRBJ2-3, with a tentative D call TRBD2 (5 bases). The sample in question was CD8+ T cells sorted from blood, obtained at week 0. This clonotype originated in a human donor with alopecia areata. The CDR3: CASSQDTPGTSTDTQYF. The CDR3 nucleotides are TGCGCCAGCAGCCAAGATACCCCGGGAACTAGCACAGATACGCAGTATTTT.